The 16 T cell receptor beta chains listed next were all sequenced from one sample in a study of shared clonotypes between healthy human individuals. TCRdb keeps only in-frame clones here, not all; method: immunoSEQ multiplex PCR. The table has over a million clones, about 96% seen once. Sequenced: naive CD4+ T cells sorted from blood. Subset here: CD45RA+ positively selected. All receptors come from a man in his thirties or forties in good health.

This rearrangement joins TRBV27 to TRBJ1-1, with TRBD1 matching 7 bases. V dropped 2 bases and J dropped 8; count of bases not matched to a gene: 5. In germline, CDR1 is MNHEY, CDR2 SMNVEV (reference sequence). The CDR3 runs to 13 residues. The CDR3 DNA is TGTGCCAGCAGTTTACTTGGACAGGTAGAAGCTTTCTTT. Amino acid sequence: CASSLLGQVEAFF.

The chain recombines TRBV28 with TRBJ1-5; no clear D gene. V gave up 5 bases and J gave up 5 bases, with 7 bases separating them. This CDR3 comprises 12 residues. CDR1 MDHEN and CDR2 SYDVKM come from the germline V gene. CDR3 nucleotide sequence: TGTGCCAGCAGTAGCAATCATCAGCCCCAGCATTTT. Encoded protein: CASSSNHQPQHF.

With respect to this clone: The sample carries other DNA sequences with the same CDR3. The CDR3 sequence is CASSSDRVRETQYF. In nucleotides, the CDR3 is TGTGCCAGCAGCTCAGACAGGGTCAGGGAGACCCAGTACTTC. This chain links TRBV7-2 with TRBJ2-5, with 7 bases matching TRBD1. This CDR3 is built from 14 residues. Germline CDR1 SGHTA, CDR2 FQGNSA. J gave up 5 bases and V 4 bases, and 7 bases lay outside the gene matches.

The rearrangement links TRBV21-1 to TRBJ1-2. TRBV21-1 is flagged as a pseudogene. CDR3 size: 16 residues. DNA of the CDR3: TGTGCCAGCAGCCCCCTTAAGATTGGGACGAACTATGGCTACACCTTC. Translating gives CASSPLKIGTNYGYTF.

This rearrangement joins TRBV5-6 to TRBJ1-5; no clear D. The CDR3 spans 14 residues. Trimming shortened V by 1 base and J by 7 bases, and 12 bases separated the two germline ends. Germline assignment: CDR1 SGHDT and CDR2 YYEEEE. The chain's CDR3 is CASSLWSFGQPQHF. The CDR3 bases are TGTGCCAGCAGCTTGTGGTCCTTCGGGCAGCCCCAGCATTTT.

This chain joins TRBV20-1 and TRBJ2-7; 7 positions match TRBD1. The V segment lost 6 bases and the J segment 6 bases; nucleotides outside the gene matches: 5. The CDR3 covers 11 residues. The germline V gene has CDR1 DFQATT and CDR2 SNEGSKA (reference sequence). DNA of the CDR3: TGCAGTGCCGGACAGGCTATCGAGCAGTACTTC. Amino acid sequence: CSAGQAIEQYF.

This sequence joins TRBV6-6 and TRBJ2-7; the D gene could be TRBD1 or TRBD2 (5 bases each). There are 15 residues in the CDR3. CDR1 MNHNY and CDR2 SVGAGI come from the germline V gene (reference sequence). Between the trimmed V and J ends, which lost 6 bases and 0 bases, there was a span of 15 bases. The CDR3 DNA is TGTGCCAGCAGCCCAGTAAGGGACCTCTCCTACGAGCAGTACTTC. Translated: CASSPVRDLSYEQYF.

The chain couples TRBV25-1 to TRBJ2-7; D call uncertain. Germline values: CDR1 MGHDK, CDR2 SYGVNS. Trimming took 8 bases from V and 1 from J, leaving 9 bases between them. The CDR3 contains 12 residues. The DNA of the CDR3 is TGTGCCAGCTCGACATCGTCCTACGAGCAGTACTTC. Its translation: CASSTSSYEQYF.

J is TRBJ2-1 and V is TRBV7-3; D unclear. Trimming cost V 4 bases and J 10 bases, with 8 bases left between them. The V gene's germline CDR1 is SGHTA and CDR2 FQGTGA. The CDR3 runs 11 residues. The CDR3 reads CASSSNYEQFF. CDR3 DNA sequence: TGTGCCAGCAGCTCGAACTACGAGCAGTTCTTC.

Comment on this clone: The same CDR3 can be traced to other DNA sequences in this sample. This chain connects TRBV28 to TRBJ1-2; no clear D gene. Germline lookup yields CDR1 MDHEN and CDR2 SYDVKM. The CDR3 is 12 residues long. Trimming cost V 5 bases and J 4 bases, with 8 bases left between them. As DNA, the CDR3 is TGTGCCAGCAGTCCTGACTTCTATGGCTACACCTTC. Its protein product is CASSPDFYGYTF.

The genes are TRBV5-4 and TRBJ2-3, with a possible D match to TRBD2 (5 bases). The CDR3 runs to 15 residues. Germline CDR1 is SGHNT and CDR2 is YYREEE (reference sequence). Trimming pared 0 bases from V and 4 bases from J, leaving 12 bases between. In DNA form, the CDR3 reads TGTGCCAGCAGCTTGGGGGTAGGAGGACCAGATACGCAGTATTTT. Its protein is CASSLGVGGPDTQYF.

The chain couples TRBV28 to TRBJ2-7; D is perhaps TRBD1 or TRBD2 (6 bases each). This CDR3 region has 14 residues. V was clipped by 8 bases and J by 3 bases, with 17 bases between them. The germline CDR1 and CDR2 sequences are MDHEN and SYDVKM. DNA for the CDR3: TGTGCCAGCTCCAAGGGGGGTCCCGTCTACGAGCAGTACTTC. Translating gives CASSKGGPVYEQYF.

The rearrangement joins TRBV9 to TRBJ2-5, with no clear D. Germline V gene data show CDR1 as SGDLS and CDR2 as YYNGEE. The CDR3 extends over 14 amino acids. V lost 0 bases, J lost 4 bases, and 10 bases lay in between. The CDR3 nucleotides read TGTGCCAGCAGCGTAGCTACGGCTTCAGAGACCCAGTACTTC. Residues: CASSVATASETQYF.

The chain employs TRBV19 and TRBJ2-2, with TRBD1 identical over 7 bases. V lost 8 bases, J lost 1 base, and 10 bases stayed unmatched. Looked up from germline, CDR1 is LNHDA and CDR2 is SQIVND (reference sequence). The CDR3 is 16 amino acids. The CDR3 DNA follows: TGTGCCAGTTTGGGAAGGGACAGCCTGAACACCGGGGAGCTGTTTTTT. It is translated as CASLGRDSLNTGELFF.

CDR3 nucleotides: TGTGCCAGCAGATATACAGGGGTGTATGGCTACACCTTC. As protein: CASRYTGVYGYTF. The chain joins TRBV28 to TRBJ1-2; 7 bases are shared with TRBD1. CDR3 length: 13 residues. The germline V gene has CDR1 MDHEN and CDR2 SYDVKM. V was pared by 6 bases and J by 5 bases, with 6 bases of the junction left unmatched.

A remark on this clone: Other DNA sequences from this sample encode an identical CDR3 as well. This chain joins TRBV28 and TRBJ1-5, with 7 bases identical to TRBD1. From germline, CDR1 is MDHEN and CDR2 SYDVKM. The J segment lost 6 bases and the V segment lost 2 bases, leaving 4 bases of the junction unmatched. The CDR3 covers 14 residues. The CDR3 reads CASSLRQGGQPQHF. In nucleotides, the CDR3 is TGTGCCAGCAGTTTAAGACAGGGTGGTCAGCCCCAGCATTTT.